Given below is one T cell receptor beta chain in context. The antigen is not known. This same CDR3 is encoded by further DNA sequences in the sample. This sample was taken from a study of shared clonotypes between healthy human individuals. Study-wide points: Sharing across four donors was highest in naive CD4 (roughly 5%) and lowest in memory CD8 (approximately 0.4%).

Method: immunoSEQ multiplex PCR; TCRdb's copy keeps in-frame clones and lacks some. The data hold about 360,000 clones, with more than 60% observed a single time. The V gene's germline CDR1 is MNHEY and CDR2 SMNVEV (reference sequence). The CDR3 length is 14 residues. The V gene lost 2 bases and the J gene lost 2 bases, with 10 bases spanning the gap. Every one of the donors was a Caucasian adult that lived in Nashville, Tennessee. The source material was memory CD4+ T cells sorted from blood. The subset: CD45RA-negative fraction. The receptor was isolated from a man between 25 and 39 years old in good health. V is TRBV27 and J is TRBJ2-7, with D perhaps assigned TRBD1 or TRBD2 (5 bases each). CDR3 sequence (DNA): TGTGCCAGCAGTTTACGGGACGGTCCCTACGAGCAGTACTTC. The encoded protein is CASSLRDGPYEQYF.